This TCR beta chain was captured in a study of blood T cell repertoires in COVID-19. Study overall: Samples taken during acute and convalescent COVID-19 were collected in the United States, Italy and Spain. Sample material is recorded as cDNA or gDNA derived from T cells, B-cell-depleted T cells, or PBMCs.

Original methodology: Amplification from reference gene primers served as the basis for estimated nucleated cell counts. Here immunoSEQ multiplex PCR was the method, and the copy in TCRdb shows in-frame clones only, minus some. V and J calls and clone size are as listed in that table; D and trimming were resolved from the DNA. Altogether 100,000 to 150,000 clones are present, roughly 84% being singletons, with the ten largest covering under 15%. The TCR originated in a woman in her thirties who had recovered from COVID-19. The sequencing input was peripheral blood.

The CDR3 is CASSAPGIDTQYF. The DNA of the CDR3 is TGTGCCAGCAGCGCTCCAGGAATAGATACGCAGTATTTT. The rearrangement links TRBV7-9 to TRBJ2-3; D gene unclear. The CDR3 consists of 13 residues. The germline V gene encodes CDR1 SEHNR and CDR2 FQNEAQ (reference sequence). V lost 5 bases to trimming and J lost 5 bases, with 11 bases between them.